These 26 T cell receptor beta chains came from one sample sequenced in a study of regulatory T cells in long-lasting Graves disease. Combining iRepertoire HTBI primers with Arm-PCR of CDR3 regions, the authors built TCR beta libraries. TCRdb re-called the multiplex PCR reads through MiXCR, storing one row per CDR3 protein. The sample has a few hundred thousand distinct CDR3 sequences; about 25% are singletons. Time point denoted: persistent/refractory GD, antithyroid drugs over 5 years with positive TRAb. Following extraction of RNA from PBMCs, that RNA was used to make the TCR library. The sample consisted of peripheral blood mononuclear cells (PBMCs), taken when the disease was refractory, from a patient treated with antithyroid drugs. These receptors originate from a female donor with Graves disease.

This clonotype was detected only a few times. The V gene is TRBV3-1, the J gene TRBJ1-5; D remains unclear. CDR1 LGHDT and CDR2 YNNKEL come from the germline V gene (reference sequence). The CDR3 consists of 14 residues. V lost 1 base and J 3 bases, leaving 7 bases between the germline ends. The CDR3 loop is CASSQGQYNQPQHF. CDR3 nucleotides: TGTGCCAGCAGCCAAGGGCAGTACAATCAGCCCCAGCATTTT.

The gene calls are TRBV10-3 and TRBJ2-1; 8 bases are a match to TRBD1. With 1 base clipped from V and 8 bases from J, the junction kept 10 bases outside the gene matches. From germline, CDR1 is ENHRY and CDR2 SYGVKD. The length of the CDR3 is 16 residues. CDR3 amino acids: CAISELTGGSMHEQFF. Written as DNA, the CDR3 is TGTGCCATCAGTGAGTTAACAGGGGGATCGATGCATGAGCAGTTCTTC.

This clonotype was observed many times. This chain connects TRBV20-1 to TRBJ1-1, with 7 bases matching TRBD1. CDR1 and CDR2 (germline): DFQATT, SNEGSKA (reference sequence). This CDR3 contains 12 residues. V dropped 3 bases and J dropped 3; count of bases not matched to a gene: 1. Written as DNA, the CDR3 is TGCAGTGCTAGGCAGGGGGACACTGAAGCTTTCTTT. Translating it yields CSARQGDTEAFF.

This chain connects TRBV7-9 to TRBJ2-2, with D unclear. CDR1 and CDR2 (germline): SEHNR, FQNEAQ (reference sequence). The CDR3 is 15 amino acids. Between the trimmed V and J ends, which lost 2 bases and 5 bases, there was a span of 12 bases. This chain's CDR3 is CASSLLVGGTGELFF. The CDR3 DNA follows: TGTGCCAGCAGCTTATTGGTCGGTGGAACCGGGGAGCTGTTTTTT. The whole variable domain, filled in from reference TRBV7-9 and TRBJ2-2, reads DTGVSQNPRHKITKRGQNVTFRCDPISEHNRLYWYRQTLGQGPEFLTYFQNEAQLEKSRLLSDRFSAERPKGSFSTLEIQRTEQGDSAMYLCASSLLVGGTGELFFGEGSRLTVL.

The chain recombines TRBV6-2 or TRBV6-3 with TRBJ2-7, with TRBD2 matching over 10 bases. J was trimmed by 5 bases and V by 0 bases; bases with no gene match: 7. The CDR3 runs 16 residues. Germline values: CDR1 MNHEY, CDR2 SVGEGT. The CDR3 sequence is CASSYSAWLAGDEQYF. In nucleotides, the CDR3 is TGTGCCAGCAGTTACTCGGCGTGGCTAGCGGGAGACGAGCAGTACTTC.

This clonotype was counted ten times or more. The chain couples TRBV2 to TRBJ2-7, with 7 bases identical to TRBD2. Germline CDR1 reads SNHLY; CDR2 reads FYNNEI. The junction had 7 bases not matched to a gene; V was cut back by 6 bases and J by 2 bases. CDR3 length equals 14 residues. Here the CDR3 DNA reads TGTGCCAGCAGAGCCGGGAGGACAACCTACGAGCAGTACTTC. Residues: CASRAGRTTYEQYF. The full variable domain, its missing parts supplied by reference TRBV2 and TRBJ2-7, is EPEVTQTPSHQVTQMGQEVILRCVPISNHLYFYWYRQILGQKVEFLVSFYNNEISEKSEIFDDQFSVERPDGSNFTLKIRSTKLEDSAMYFCASRAGRTTYEQYFGPGTRLTVT.

The V call is TRBV19, the J call TRBJ1-1, with TRBD1 identical over 8 bases. The CDR3 sequence is 17 residues long. With V trimmed by 3 bases and J by 3 bases, 12 bases remained unmatched. Germline V gives CDR1 LNHDA, CDR2 SQIVND (reference sequence). CDR3 sequence reads: CASSIFLQGAMDTEAFF. CDR3 DNA: TGTGCCAGTAGTATTTTTTTGCAGGGGGCGATGGACACTGAAGCTTTCTTT.

This clonotype appeared a few times. The chain links TRBV27 to TRBJ1-6, with a weak D call TRBD1 (6 bases). CDR1 is MNHEY and CDR2 is SMNVEV in the germline V gene (reference sequence). The CDR3 is 11 residues long. V dropped 4 bases and J dropped 16 bases, with 11 bases sitting between them. For the CDR3, the DNA is TGTGCCAGCAGTTCAGGGGTGGGTCTCCACTTT. Translation: CASSSGVGLHF.

The J gene is TRBJ2-7, the V gene TRBV15; 9 nucleotides match TRBD1. V lost 3 bases to trimming and J lost 4 bases; unmatched junction nucleotides: 13. The V gene's germline CDR1 is LNHNV and CDR2 YYDKDF (reference sequence). The CDR3 runs to 17 residues. The CDR3 DNA reads TGTGCCACCAGCAGGGACTACGGCGGGACAGGGATTTACGAGCAGTACTTC. Amino acids: CATSRDYGGTGIYEQYF. Together with reference TRBV15 and TRBJ2-7, the CDR3 gives the full variable domain: DAMVIQNPRYQVTQFGKPVTLSCSQTLNHNVMYWYQQKSSQAPKLLFHYYDKDFNNEADTPDNFQSRRPNTSFCFLDIRSPGLGDTAMYLCATSRDYGGTGIYEQYFGPGTRLTVT.

This clonotype was counted a single time. The V call is TRBV7-9, the J call TRBJ1-2; TRBD1 matches 8 bases. The V gene's germline CDR1 is SEHNR and CDR2 FQNEAQ (reference sequence). V was clipped by 1 base and J by 1 base; unmatched bases: 14. This CDR3 is 19 amino acids long. The CDR3 loop reads CASSLVKVGRGQGNYGYTF. As DNA, the CDR3 is TGTGCCAGCAGCTTAGTAAAGGTTGGCAGGGGGCAGGGTAACTATGGCTACACCTTC.

V and J are TRBV5-1 and TRBJ1-2; maybe TRBD1 (5 bases). The CDR3 runs 14 residues. Germline CDR1 is SGHRS and CDR2 is YFSETQ. V shed 8 bases and J shed 5 bases, with 19 bases lying between them. CDR3 DNA: TGCGCCAGTTCCAATGACGGGACGCTTTATGGCTACACCTTC. This codes for CASSNDGTLYGYTF. Full variable domain (missing parts from reference TRBV5-1 and TRBJ1-2): KAGVTQTPRYLIKTRGQQVTLSCSPISGHRSVSWYQQTPGQGLQFLFEYFSETQRNKGNFPGRFSGRQFSNSRSEMNVSTLELGDSALYLCASSNDGTLYGYTFGSGTRLTVV.

This clonotype was seen at least ten times. The genes are TRBV12-3 or TRBV12-4 and TRBJ2-7; a possible D gene is TRBD1 (5 bases). The V and J ends lost 5 bases and 4 bases respectively, with 12 bases between them. This CDR3 is 13 amino acids long. CDR3: CASSTGHDYEQYF. CDR3 nucleotides: TGTGCCAGCAGTACCGGACATGATTACGAGCAGTACTTC.

The chain carries TRBV18 and TRBJ2-7, with 12 bases matching TRBD1. This CDR3 is built from 15 residues. The V gene's germline CDR1 is KGHSH and CDR2 LQKENI. V shed 3 bases, J shed 5 bases, and the junction held 5 bases outside the gene matches. CDR3 residues: CASSPPGQGANEQYF. The CDR3 nucleotides read TGTGCCAGCTCACCCCCGGGACAGGGGGCAAACGAGCAGTACTTC.

In its sample, this clonotype was seen many times. J is TRBJ1-1 and V is TRBV20-1; no firm D call. The CDR3 has 13 residues. Trimming removed 4 bases at V and 1 base at J, with 10 bases between. CDR1 and CDR2 from the germline V gene are DFQATT and SNEGSKA (reference sequence). The CDR3 DNA follows: TGCAGTGCTAAGATAGAAGCGAACACTGAAGCTTTCTTT. Translating gives CSAKIEANTEAFF.

This clonotype was counted ten times or more. The chain employs TRBV20-1 and TRBJ1-2; D is ambiguous. This CDR3 has 12 residues. Germline CDR1 reads DFQATT; CDR2 reads SNEGSKA (reference sequence). V was pared by 3 bases and J by 2 bases, with 7 bases between. CDR3 protein: CSASRGNYGYTF. The CDR3 DNA sequence: TGCAGTGCTAGCCGAGGGAACTATGGCTACACCTTC.

This clonotype was picked up many times. The chain combines TRBV11-2 with TRBJ2-2; D remains ambiguous. The CDR3 sequence is 13 residues long. V lost 3 bases to trimming and J lost 5 bases, with 7 bases between them. Germline V gene data show CDR1 as SGHAT and CDR2 as FQNNGV. The CDR3 reads CASSLTQTGELFF. In nucleotides, the CDR3 is TGTGCCAGCAGCTTGACACAAACCGGGGAGCTGTTTTTT.

This clonotype was detected many times. This chain connects TRBV7-9 to TRBJ1-1; weak D call: TRBD1 (5 bases). V lost 2 bases and J 3 bases, leaving 7 bases between the germline ends. The CDR3 contains 13 residues. The germline V gene has CDR1 SEHNR and CDR2 FQNEAQ (reference sequence). In DNA form, the CDR3 reads TGTGCCAGCAGCTTATCGGGGGACACTGAAGCTTTCTTT. It encodes CASSLSGDTEAFF. The full variable domain, in which reference TRBV7-9 and TRBJ1-1 provide the parts outside the CDR3, is DTGVSQNPRHKITKRGQNVTFRCDPISEHNRLYWYRQTLGQGPEFLTYFQNEAQLEKSRLLSDRFSAERPKGSFSTLEIQRTEQGDSAMYLCASSLSGDTEAFFGQGTRLTVV.

This clonotype occurred a few times. This rearrangement joins TRBV27 to TRBJ1-6, with a possible D match to TRBD1 (5 bases). Deletions cut 3 bases from V and 7 bases from J, with 16 bases between. CDR1 and CDR2 from the germline V gene are MNHEY and SMNVEV (reference sequence). CDR3 length: 16 residues. CDR3 loop: CASSFASGTKNSPLHF. CDR3 DNA: TGTGCCAGCAGTTTCGCGTCCGGGACCAAAAATTCACCCCTCCACTTT.

This sequence joins TRBV7-9 and TRBJ2-2; unclear D gene. The CDR3 spans 13 residues. Germline-derived CDR1 and CDR2 are SEHNR and FQNEAQ (reference sequence). V was trimmed by 5 bases and J by 6 bases, leaving 10 bases between them. As DNA, the CDR3 is TGTGCCAGCAGCCGACGCCCCCCCGGGGAGCTGTTTTTT. Amino acid sequence: CASSRRPPGELFF.

About this clonotype itself: A read error may produce the germline difference seen at one junction end. V usage is TRBV28 and J usage is TRBJ1-6; TRBD1 aligns across 8 bases. Germline lookup yields CDR1 MDHEN and CDR2 SYDVKM. The CDR3 runs 15 residues. CDR3 loop: CASSILRGLNSPPHF. In DNA form, the CDR3 reads TGTGCCAGCAGTATCCTCAGGGGGCTAAATTCACCCCCCCACTTT.

This clonotype was recorded once. The conserved phenylalanine or tryptophan normally closing the CDR3 is absent here, so this likely arose from a read error. The chain couples TRBV28 to TRBJ1-1; maybe TRBD1 (6 bases). Germline values: CDR1 MDHEN, CDR2 SYDVKM. Deletions cut 8 bases from V and 6 bases from J, with 22 bases between. There are 15 residues in the CDR3. The CDR3 region is CASRGHGALWAEAFI. The CDR3 region has the DNA TGTGCCAGCCGGGGACATGGGGCTTTGTGGGCTGAAGCTTTCATT.

This sequence joins TRBV4-1 and TRBJ1-6; TRBD1 is a possible D gene (5 bases). CDR3 length: 13 amino acids. Deletions cut 4 bases from V and 8 bases from J, with 9 bases between. Germline CDR1 reads MGHRA; CDR2 reads YSYEKL. The CDR3 here is CASSPEQDSPLHF. The CDR3 coding sequence is TGCGCCAGCAGCCCGGAACAGGATTCACCCCTCCACTTT.

This clonotype appeared many times. This chain uses TRBV27 with TRBJ1-2, with 11 bases matching TRBD1. Per germline, CDR1 MNHEY and CDR2 SMNVEV (reference sequence). The CDR3 loop spans 15 amino acids. Trimming cost V 5 bases and J 5 bases; bases outside gene matches: 7. CDR3 in amino acids: CASSPPGTGGYGYTF. The CDR3 DNA reads TGTGCCAGCAGTCCGCCGGGGACAGGGGGTTATGGCTACACCTTC.

This clonotype was seen ten or more times. The chain employs TRBV5-5 and TRBJ1-2, with a weak D call TRBD1 (5 bases). V gave up 3 bases and J gave up 4 bases, with 7 bases separating them. CDR1 SGHKS and CDR2 YYEKEE come from the germline V gene (reference sequence). The CDR3 contains 12 residues. The CDR3 DNA follows: TGTGCCAGCAGCTGGGGCCTCTATGGCTACACCTTC. This codes for CASSWGLYGYTF.

The V gene is TRBV19, the J gene TRBJ1-5; D unclear. Germline CDR1 LNHDA, CDR2 SQIVND (reference sequence). V lost 6 bases and J lost 0, with 12 bases in between. This CDR3 spans 15 amino acids. The CDR3 DNA sequence: TGTGCCAGTAGCCCCGACGGGAATAGCAATCAGCCCCAGCATTTT. Translating it yields CASSPDGNSNQPQHF.

This clonotype was observed many times. This rearrangement joins TRBV28 to TRBJ1-5; D gene ambiguous. The germline V gene encodes CDR1 MDHEN and CDR2 SYDVKM. Trimming removed 7 bases at V and 4 bases at J, with 14 bases between. The CDR3 contains 14 residues. CDR3 loop: CASNGPPRNQPQHF. The CDR3 bases are TGTGCCAGCAACGGACCGCCCCGTAATCAGCCCCAGCATTTT.